This TCR beta chain was recovered during a study of blood T cells in healthy people across ages. Alongside a J-beta primer mix, a sample-barcoded 5' primer served in a second PCR lasting about 7 to 11 cycles. Via MiXCR, TCRdb re-called the 5' RACE reads, giving one row per CDR3 protein. The data show approximately 810,000 distinct CDR3 sequences, with less than 35% seen just once and roughly 17% held by the top ten. This clonotype was detected once. Its antigen is unknown. One end of the junction varies from germline; a read error may be responsible. The study's findings and limits: Naive and antigen-experienced cells could not be conclusively compared, given unsorted PBMCs. As naive T cell percentage varied, TCR beta diversity correlated strongly with it. Diversity figures based on one million T cells were deemed too low. As age increased, TCR beta diversity per million T cells fell in a roughly linear fashion.

The sequencing sample was made of blood. The clonotype originates from a woman of 80 years or more in good health.

The CDR3 reads CASSLEGQGNEKRFF. As DNA, the CDR3 is TGTGCCAGCAGCTTAGAGGGACAGGGTAATGAAAAACGGTTTTTT. The V gene is TRBV7-2, the J gene TRBJ1-4, with TRBD1 identical over 9 bases. CDR3 length: 15 amino acids. The germline CDR1 and CDR2 sequences are SGHTA and FQGNSA.